One and the same sample provided the 15 T cell receptor beta chains below, sequenced in a study of patients and donors after allogeneic stem cell transplantation (dated by TCRdb to the early 2020s). Library preparation was by RT-PCR. The reads were generated on a NextSeq 550. Using fastp at Q25 and MiXCR, TCRdb reprocessed the public reads and kept productive beta chains. Each CDR3 protein gets just one entry, which takes the most common genes and DNA from the rows behind it. The sample table holds approximately 430,000 distinct CDR3 sequences, of which roughly 17% were seen once. The ten biggest clones cover around 6.8% of the sample. The sequencing sample was made of blood, either unsorted or a sorted T cell fraction (not recorded which). These receptor sequences come from a human donor who was either an allogeneic HSCT recipient or a stem cell or donor lymphocyte infusion donor (not recorded which). It is not recorded whose cells these are; they may come from a transplant donor.

The table lists this clonotype with many counts. V usage is TRBV4-3 and J usage is TRBJ2-7; TRBD2 might be the D (7 bases). V lost 0 bases and J lost 6, with 15 bases in between. CDR3 length equals 15 residues. Germline V gene data show CDR1 as LGHNA and CDR2 as YSLEER. CDR3 sequence (DNA): TGCGCCAGCAGCCAAGATCGAGGGGGGGCCAGCGAGCAGTACTTC. This gives the protein CASSQDRGGASEQYF.

This clonotype has a handful of counts. The J gene is TRBJ1-2, the V gene TRBV6-5; possible D gene TRBD1, 5 bases. The V end was cut by 6 bases, the J end by 7 bases, with 12 bases between. Germline loops: CDR1 MNHEY, CDR2 SVGAGI. The CDR3 contains 12 residues. The CDR3: CASSPEGIGYTF. The CDR3 nucleotides read TGTGCCAGCAGCCCTGAGGGGATTGGCTACACCTTC.

This clonotype came up many times. The chain combines TRBV20-1 with TRBJ1-1; D is unclear. Germline CDR1 is DFQATT and CDR2 is SNEGSKA (reference sequence). V was shortened by 3 bases and J by 1 base, with 6 bases between the two germline ends. CDR3 length equals 12 residues. CDR3 protein: CSASSGNTEAFF. The CDR3 DNA is TGCAGTGCTAGTTCCGGGAACACTGAAGCTTTCTTT.

In its sample, this clonotype was seen a few times. The chain recombines TRBV5-6 with TRBJ2-3, with a possible D match to TRBD1 (7 bases). This CDR3 comprises 15 residues. Trimming stripped 4 bases from V and 5 bases from J, with 17 bases between. Germline CDR1 SGHDT, CDR2 YYEEEE. The CDR3 sequence is CASSTARGVVDTQYF. CDR3 DNA sequence: TGTGCCAGCAGCACGGCCAGGGGGGTCGTAGATACGCAGTATTTT.

This clonotype was counted only a few times. The chain links TRBV2 to TRBJ1-5; a weak D match, TRBD1 (6 bases). This CDR3 is built from 14 residues. The germline V and J ends were trimmed by 4 bases and 8 bases, with 15 bases remaining between them. Looked up from germline, CDR1 is SNHLY and CDR2 is FYNNEI. The CDR3, as DNA: TGTGCCAGCAGTGTCATCAGGGGTGGTGAGCCCCAGCATTTT. It codes for CASSVIRGGEPQHF.

This clonotype showed up just a few times. The CDR3 nucleotides are TGTGCCAGCTCACGCGGGCTGACAGGGACACAAGAGACCCAGTACTTC. Amino acid sequence: CASSRGLTGTQETQYF. The V and J genes are TRBV18 and TRBJ2-5; 7 nucleotides agree with TRBD1. Trimming cost V 4 bases and J 2 bases; bases outside gene matches: 10. CDR1 and CDR2 (germline): KGHSH, LQKENI. The CDR3 has 16 residues.

This clonotype showed up just a few times. The chain couples TRBV10-3 to TRBJ2-6; no clear D. CDR1 and CDR2 (germline): ENHRY, SYGVKD. V shed 3 bases and J shed 3 bases, with 9 bases lying between them. CDR3 length: 15 residues. The CDR3, as DNA: TGTGCCATCAGTGACTGGCGCCTTGGGGCCAACGTCCTGACTTTC. This encodes CAISDWRLGANVLTF.

This clonotype was seen more than once but under ten times. The V gene is TRBV29-1, the J gene TRBJ2-1, with unresolved D. CDR3 length equals 12 residues. Deletions cut 0 bases from V and 9 bases from J, with 9 bases between. Germline CDR1 and CDR2: SQVTM and ANQGSEA. The CDR3 DNA reads as TGCAGCGTTGAAGATCCAGGTACTGAGCAGTTCTTC. It encodes CSVEDPGTEQFF.

The chain links TRBV7-2 to TRBJ2-1; 9 bases map to TRBD1. V gave up 5 bases and J gave up 14 bases; unmatched junction bases: 4. The germline V gene encodes CDR1 SGHTA and CDR2 FQGNSA. The CDR3 runs to 11 residues. CDR3 DNA sequence: TGTGCCAGCAGCAAGACAGGGGGGGAGTTCTTC. As protein: CASSKTGGEFF.

This clonotype was counted a few times. This chain joins TRBV30 and TRBJ2-5; a possible D gene is TRBD2 (6 bases). CDR3 size: 14 residues. Per the germline V gene, CDR1 is GTSNPN and CDR2 is SVGIG (reference sequence). Deletions cut 1 base from V and 2 bases from J, with 11 bases between. The CDR3: CAWSGNGGQETQYF. CDR3 DNA sequence: TGTGCCTGGAGTGGAAACGGGGGACAAGAGACCCAGTACTTC.

This clonotype was observed many times. Mismatch with germline at one junction end may stem from a read error. The CDR3 loop reads CASSLGGPYEQYF. The CDR3 region has the DNA TGTGCCAGCAGCTTAGGTGGCCCTTACGAGCAGTACTTC. The V gene is TRBV5-1, the J gene TRBJ2-7; D remains ambiguous. Germline CDR1 is SGHRS and CDR2 is YFSETQ. This CDR3 region has 13 residues.

This clonotype appeared a few times. The rearrangement uses TRBV3-1 and TRBJ2-4, with TRBD2 identical over 7 bases. CDR3 length: 15 residues. Per germline, CDR1 LGHDT and CDR2 YNNKEL (reference sequence). V shed 1 base and J 3 bases; nucleotides not matched to a gene: 3. Written as DNA, the CDR3 is TGTGCCAGCAGCCAAGGGACTAGGATCAAAAACATTCAGTACTTC. It is translated as CASSQGTRIKNIQYF.

The rearrangement joins TRBV12-3 or TRBV12-4 to TRBJ2-5, with 10 bases identical to TRBD2. This CDR3 has 15 amino acids. J gave up 5 bases and V 3 bases, and 6 bases lay outside the gene matches. CDR3 amino acids: CASSFLAGAQETQYF. CDR3 DNA sequence: TGTGCCAGCAGTTTCCTAGCGGGAGCCCAGGAGACCCAGTACTTC.

V gene TRBV9 combines with J gene TRBJ2-3; 9 bases are shared with TRBD2. The CDR3 sequence is 15 residues long. Germline values: CDR1 SGDLS, CDR2 YYNGEE. V dropped 0 bases and J dropped 5; count of bases not matched to a gene: 4. This CDR3 is CASSVGGGRVDTQYF. In DNA, the CDR3 is TGTGCCAGCAGCGTAGGGGGCGGGAGGGTAGATACGCAGTATTTT.

The chain recombines TRBV7-6 with TRBJ2-3, with 8 positions matching TRBD2. Germline V gene data show CDR1 as SGHVS and CDR2 as FNYEAQ. The ends lost 5 bases at V and 6 bases at J; junction bases unmatched: 7. CDR3 size: 14 residues. CDR3 region: CASSQTSARDTQYF. The CDR3 region has the DNA TGTGCCAGCAGCCAGACTAGCGCCCGGGATACGCAGTATTTT.